Each of the 16 T cell receptor beta chains below was sequenced from the same sample in a study of shared clonotypes between healthy human individuals. Repertoires were generated with immunoSEQ multiplex PCR, while TCRdb's copy carries only in-frame clones and drops some. Of roughly 770,000 clones listed, about 96% are singletons. Naive CD8 cells comprised CD45RO-negative, CCR7-positively selected cells, excluding terminally differentiated effector memory CD45RA+ cells. The sequenced sample consisted of naive CD8+ T cells sorted from blood. Every receptor here comes from a man aged 30 to 45 in good health.

The chain joins TRBV29-1 to TRBJ2-2; 9 nucleotides align to TRBD1. This CDR3 spans 14 amino acids. The V gene's germline CDR1 is SQVTM and CDR2 ANQGSEA. Germline trimming cut 0 bases from V and 5 bases from J; bases unmatched to any gene: 1. The CDR3 nucleotides are TGCAGCGTTGAAGAGGGACAGGGAACCGGGGAGCTGTTTTTT. Translation gives CSVEEGQGTGELFF.

The V gene is TRBV11-2, the J gene TRBJ2-3; tentatively, D is TRBD1 (6 bases). The CDR3 loop spans 12 amino acids. CDR1 SGHAT and CDR2 FQNNGV come from the germline V gene. The V end lost 5 bases, the J end lost 5 bases, and 8 bases lay between the germline ends. The CDR3 region has the DNA TGTGCCAGCAGCAGGGGACAAGATACGCAGTATTTT. This translates into CASSRGQDTQYF. Full variable domain (missing parts from reference TRBV11-2 and TRBJ2-3): EAGVAQSPRYKIIEKRQSVAFWCNPISGHATLYWYQQILGQGPKLLIQFQNNGVVDDSQLPKDRFSAERLKGVDSTLKIQPAKLEDSAVYLCASSRGQDTQYFGPGTRLTVL.

The chain couples TRBV4-1 to TRBJ2-1; TRBD2 matches at 8 bases. Unmatched junction bases numbered 17, after V lost 2 bases and J lost 8 bases. The germline V gene has CDR1 MGHRA and CDR2 YSYEKL. The CDR3 totals 18 residues. The chain's CDR3 is CASSQWGGLSGSGYEQFF. CDR3 bases: TGCGCCAGCAGCCAATGGGGAGGTTTAAGCGGGAGCGGGTATGAGCAGTTCTTC.

V and J are TRBV7-9 and TRBJ2-1, with D possibly matching TRBD2 (6 bases). Germline V gene lookup returns CDR1 SEHNR and CDR2 FQNEAQ (reference sequence). V was clipped by 7 bases and J by 9 bases, with 16 bases between them. The CDR3 is 13 amino acids. The CDR3 DNA is TGTGCCAGCATCCTCGGGGCTAGCGCTGAGCAGTTCTTC. This sequence encodes CASILGASAEQFF.

The chain joins TRBV29-1 to TRBJ1-2; D gene uncertain. The V end lost 4 bases, the J end lost 4 bases, and 10 bases lay between the germline ends. CDR3 length equals 12 residues. Germline V gene sequence: CDR1 SQVTM, CDR2 ANQGSEA. This CDR3 is CSVAGEAYGYTF. The CDR3 region has the DNA TGCAGCGTTGCTGGGGAAGCCTATGGCTACACCTTC.

This chain uses TRBV7-9 with TRBJ2-1; possible D gene TRBD2, 6 bases. The CDR3 is 13 residues long. Germline loops: CDR1 SEHNR, CDR2 FQNEAQ (reference sequence). V lost 3 bases and J 8 bases, leaving 11 bases between the germline ends. In DNA, the CDR3 is TGTGCCAGCAGCTTGGGACTTGCGGATGAGCAGTTCTTC. As protein: CASSLGLADEQFF.

Concerning this clone: This specimen includes other DNA sequences encoding the same CDR3. This chain links TRBV27 with TRBJ1-5, with unresolved D. This CDR3 spans 13 amino acids. Germline CDR1 MNHEY, CDR2 SMNVEV (reference sequence). Trimming removed 5 bases from V and 0 bases from J, with 5 bases in between. DNA of the CDR3: TGTGCCAGCAGTCCGTATAGCAATCAGCCCCAGCATTTT. Translating it yields CASSPYSNQPQHF.

The chain recombines TRBV27 with TRBJ2-1; 12 bases match TRBD1. The CDR3 contains 14 residues. Trimming took 4 bases from V and 9 from J; bases not matched to a gene: 4. In germline, CDR1 is MNHEY, CDR2 SMNVEV (reference sequence). CDR3 amino acids: CASSSGTGGFEQFF. CDR3 in DNA: TGTGCCAGCAGTTCCGGGACAGGGGGCTTTGAGCAGTTCTTC.

The rearrangement joins TRBV27 to TRBJ2-1; 7 nucleotides line up with TRBD2. The germline V gene has CDR1 MNHEY and CDR2 SMNVEV (reference sequence). The CDR3 covers 14 residues. Germline trimming cut 7 bases from V and 8 bases from J; bases unmatched to any gene: 11. This CDR3 is CASNRFGGRDEQFF. As DNA, the CDR3 is TGTGCCAGCAATAGGTTTGGGGGGAGGGATGAGCAGTTCTTC.

The chain links TRBV2 to TRBJ2-2; perhaps D is TRBD1 or TRBD2 (6 bases each). The CDR3 is made up of 12 amino acids. Germline-derived CDR1 and CDR2 are SNHLY and FYNNEI. Trimming stripped 7 bases from V and 6 bases from J, with 9 bases between. The CDR3 DNA reads as TGTGCCAGCAAGGGGGGAGCCGGGGAGCTGTTTTTT. This sequence encodes CASKGGAGELFF.

The V gene is TRBV7-9, the J gene TRBJ2-5; D is unresolved. The DNA end is more similar to TRBJ2-7, so the J call may be wrong. This CDR3 is 15 amino acids long. CDR1 is SEHNR, CDR2 FQNEAQ, per germline (reference sequence). In nucleotides, the CDR3 is TGTGCCAGCAGCTTAGTTGGCAGTGGGTCCTACGAGCAGTACTTC. The encoded protein is CASSLVGSGSYEQYF.

This clone appeared once. The chain recombines TRBV14 with TRBJ2-7; weak D call: TRBD1 (5 bases). The CDR3 is made up of 14 amino acids. The germline CDR1 and CDR2 sequences are SGHDN and FVKESK. The ends were cut back, 2 bases at V and 4 bases at J, with 12 bases in the middle. The DNA of the CDR3 is TGTGCCAGCAGCCAACTTGGGGCCGAGTACGAGCAGTACTTC. Protein: CASSQLGAEYEQYF.

The chain links TRBV6-6 to TRBJ2-1; TRBD2 matches 10 bases. V shed 7 bases and J 5 bases; nucleotides not matched to a gene: 5. This CDR3 spans 14 amino acids. From germline, CDR1 is MNHNY and CDR2 SVGAGI (reference sequence). Here the CDR3 reads CASKGLAANNEQFF. CDR3 sequence (DNA): TGTGCCAGCAAAGGACTAGCGGCCAACAATGAGCAGTTCTTC.

The chain recombines TRBV5-1 with TRBJ1-4; D ambiguous. Trimming left V 1 base short and J 0 bases short, with 19 bases between. The CDR3 is 19 amino acids. Germline loops: CDR1 SGHRS, CDR2 YFSETQ. This CDR3 is CASSLWGVGQAATNEKLFF. CDR3 DNA: TGCGCCAGCAGCTTGTGGGGTGTGGGCCAGGCCGCAACTAATGAAAAACTGTTTTTT.

This rearrangement joins TRBV7-8 to TRBJ2-2, with 9 nucleotides matching TRBD2. Losses at the gene ends were 2 bases for V and 0 bases for J; bases not matched to a gene: 10. Germline loops: CDR1 SGHVS, CDR2 FQNEAQ. There are 19 residues in the CDR3. Written as DNA, the CDR3 is TGTGCCAGCAGCTTACCCAAGGCGACTAGCGGATCGAACACCGGGGAGCTGTTTTTT. Its protein product is CASSLPKATSGSNTGELFF.

V gene TRBV4-3 combines with J gene TRBJ2-7; maybe TRBD2 (6 bases). Deletions cut 0 bases from V and 2 bases from J, with 17 bases between. CDR1 LGHNA and CDR2 YSLEER come from the germline V gene. This CDR3 is built from 17 residues. The chain's CDR3 is CASSQDWDRDFPYEQYF. The CDR3 nucleotides read TGCGCCAGCAGCCAAGATTGGGACCGGGACTTCCCCTACGAGCAGTACTTC.